This entry lists 23 T cell receptor beta chains sequenced from one sample in a study of identical twins. TCRdb reanalysed the 5' RACE reads using MiXCR and keeps one entry per CDR3 protein. The sample lists hundreds of thousands of distinct CDR3 sequences, around 6% occurring once. Material: naive T cells sorted from blood. The receptors originated from a man between 18 and 29 years old in good health.

This clonotype has at least ten counts. The rearrangement joins TRBV5-1 to TRBJ2-1; tentatively, D is TRBD1 or TRBD2 (5 bases each). Germline assignment: CDR1 SGHRS and CDR2 YFSETQ. This CDR3 is built from 14 residues. The V and J ends lost 2 bases and 9 bases respectively, with 15 bases between them. The DNA for the CDR3 is TGCGCCAGCAGCTTAAGAGCGGTGAGGGGTGAGCAGTTCTTC. Translated, it gives CASSLRAVRGEQFF.

In this sample, this clonotype turned up a few times. V usage is TRBV7-8 and J usage is TRBJ1-1; D is uncertain. The CDR3 is made up of 16 amino acids. Trimming shortened V by 5 bases and J by 0 bases, and 16 bases separated the two germline ends. CDR1 and CDR2 from the germline V gene are SGHVS and FQNEAQ. This CDR3 reads CASSHAAGTLNTEAFF. DNA for the CDR3: TGTGCCAGCAGCCACGCTGCGGGAACCTTGAACACTGAAGCTTTCTTT.

With respect to this clonotype: Because it lacks the conserved phenylalanine or tryptophan at the end, this CDR3 is likely a read error. The chain links TRBV7-2 to TRBJ1-4; TRBD1 matches 10 bases. Germline values: CDR1 SGHTA, CDR2 FQGNSA. J lost 5 bases, V lost 5 bases, and 2 bases had no gene match. The CDR3 length is 14 residues. The CDR3, as DNA: TGTGCCAGCAGCCGGACAGGGGGGAATGAAAAACTGTTTTAT. This codes for CASSRTGGNEKLFY.

This clonotype was seen a few times. The V and J genes are TRBV5-1 and TRBJ2-4; D might be TRBD2 (6 bases). Looked up from germline, CDR1 is SGHRS and CDR2 is YFSETQ. The CDR3 runs to 14 residues. V was clipped by 0 bases and J by 15 bases, with 19 bases between them. The CDR3 DNA reads as TGCGCCAGCAGCTTGGGTCCTAGCGAGGGGATCTGGTACTTC. It specifies CASSLGPSEGIWYF.

This clonotype was counted at least ten times. V and J are TRBV10-3 and TRBJ2-1; either TRBD1 or TRBD2 may fit D (5 bases each). In germline, CDR1 is ENHRY, CDR2 SYGVKD. Trimming cost V 7 bases and J 2 bases, with 12 bases left between them. The CDR3 is 14 residues long. CDR3 sequence: CAINPGTTYNEQFF. In nucleotides, the CDR3 is TGTGCCATCAACCCCGGGACGACCTACAATGAGCAGTTCTTC.

This clonotype was detected ten times or more. The V gene is TRBV5-1, the J gene TRBJ2-5, with a weak D call TRBD1 (6 bases). There are 14 residues in the CDR3. The germline V gene has CDR1 SGHRS and CDR2 YFSETQ. Trimming pared 2 bases from V and 1 base from J, leaving 9 bases between. This CDR3 reads CASSFQGFQETQYF. The CDR3 DNA reads TGCGCCAGCAGCTTCCAGGGGTTCCAAGAGACCCAGTACTTC.

V usage is TRBV6-5 and J usage is TRBJ2-3; 12 bases are a match to TRBD2. With V trimmed by 6 bases and J by 0 bases, 10 bases remained unmatched. The CDR3 spans 18 residues. Germline V gene lookup returns CDR1 MNHEY and CDR2 SVGAGI. The CDR3 spells CASSYRASGRASTDTQYF. Here the CDR3 DNA reads TGTGCCAGCAGCTATCGGGCTAGCGGGAGGGCTAGCACAGATACGCAGTATTTT.

This clonotype was observed many times. The rearrangement joins TRBV12-3 or TRBV12-4 to TRBJ2-5, with 10 bases aligning to TRBD1. V was clipped by 6 bases and J by 3 bases; unmatched bases: 7. This CDR3 has 15 residues. The DNA of the CDR3 is TGTGCCAGCAGCCAGCTGGGACAGGGGAAAGAGACCCAGTACTTC. This codes for CASSQLGQGKETQYF.

This clonotype was counted at least ten times. The chain has TRBV5-1 and TRBJ2-3; 10 bases agree with TRBD2. Germline V CDR1 and CDR2: SGHRS, YFSETQ. With 4 bases clipped from V and 0 bases from J, the junction kept 8 bases outside the gene matches. The CDR3 runs to 17 residues. CDR3: CASSVGGLADSTDTQYF. Here the CDR3 DNA reads TGCGCCAGCAGCGTCGGAGGACTAGCGGATAGCACAGATACGCAGTATTTT. Based on the CDR3 plus reference TRBV5-1 and TRBJ2-3, the full variable domain is KAGVTQTPRYLIKTRGQQVTLSCSPISGHRSVSWYQQTPGQGLQFLFEYFSETQRNKGNFPGRFSGRQFSNSRSEMNVSTLELGDSALYLCASSVGGLADSTDTQYFGPGTRLTVL.

The table lists this clonotype with a few counts. CDR3 sequence reads: CAISSFTGGTTYNEQFF. CDR3 DNA: TGTGCCATCAGTTCTTTTACAGGGGGCACCACTTACAATGAGCAGTTCTTC. The chain carries TRBV10-3 and TRBJ2-1, with TRBD1 matching over 9 bases. The CDR3 has 17 amino acids. The ends lost 5 bases at V and 4 bases at J; junction bases unmatched: 12. Germline V gene lookup returns CDR1 ENHRY and CDR2 SYGVKD.

At least ten counts were recorded for this clonotype. J is TRBJ2-1 and V is TRBV13; 11 bases map to TRBD2. The CDR3 has 16 amino acids. Germline lookup yields CDR1 PRHDT and CDR2 FYEKMQ (reference sequence). After removal of 4 bases from V and 5 bases from J, the junction contained 7 bases not matched to a gene. CDR3 in amino acids: CASSSLSGRADNEQFF. The DNA for the CDR3 is TGTGCCAGCAGCTCGCTTAGCGGGAGGGCCGACAATGAGCAGTTCTTC.

A few counts support this clonotype. The chain employs TRBV6-1 and TRBJ1-5, with D tentatively TRBD1 (6 bases). Germline CDR1 is MNHNS and CDR2 is SASEGT. Trimming shortened V by 6 bases and J by 7 bases, and 16 bases separated the two germline ends. The CDR3 is made up of 14 amino acids. The chain's CDR3 is CASSQDRRWQPQHF. The DNA for the CDR3 is TGTGCCAGCAGCCAAGACAGGAGGTGGCAGCCCCAGCATTTT.

The chain joins TRBV4-3 to TRBJ1-1; 7 bases match TRBD1. CDR1 and CDR2 from the germline V gene are LGHNA and YSLEER. The CDR3 sequence is 15 residues long. J was trimmed by 5 bases and V by 4 bases; bases with no gene match: 10. CDR3 in DNA: TGCGCCAGCAGCCTTCAGACAGGGTCTGGGACTGAAGCTTTCTTT. It yields the protein CASSLQTGSGTEAFF.

This sequence joins TRBV15 and TRBJ2-5; 7 nucleotides match TRBD2. There are 17 residues in the CDR3. Germline lookup yields CDR1 LNHNV and CDR2 YYDKDF (reference sequence). With 1 base clipped from V and 3 bases from J, the junction kept 11 bases outside the gene matches. CDR3 sequence (DNA): TGTGCCACCAGCAGAGGGGCCTGGGCTAGCGGAGAAGAGACCCAGTACTTC. It codes for CATSRGAWASGEETQYF. Looking up the rest from reference TRBV15 and TRBJ2-5 gives the full variable domain: DAMVIQNPRYQVTQFGKPVTLSCSQTLNHNVMYWYQQKSSQAPKLLFHYYDKDFNNEADTPDNFQSRRPNTSFCFLDIRSPGLGDTAMYLCATSRGAWASGEETQYFGPGTRLLVL.

This clonotype has more than one count but fewer than ten. The chain combines TRBV20-1 with TRBJ2-1; the D gene is possibly TRBD1 (5 bases). CDR1 is DFQATT and CDR2 is SNEGSKA in the germline V gene (reference sequence). This CDR3 is built from 13 residues. Trimming cost V 2 bases and J 8 bases, with 13 bases left between them. CDR3 bases: TGCAGTGCTAGACGGAAGGGGTATTATGAGCAGTTCTTC. Protein product: CSARRKGYYEQFF.

This clonotype was detected many times. V usage is TRBV20-1 and J usage is TRBJ2-3, with 12 bases matching TRBD2. Germline lookup yields CDR1 DFQATT and CDR2 SNEGSKA (reference sequence). Trimming removed 6 bases from V and 0 bases from J; junction bases left unmatched: 10. The CDR3 has 17 amino acids. This CDR3 reads CSANGLAGSDSTDTQYF. CDR3 DNA: TGCAGTGCAAATGGACTAGCGGGGTCGGATAGCACAGATACGCAGTATTTT.

In its sample, this clonotype was seen many times. The chain recombines TRBV27 with TRBJ2-7; D not certain. The V gene lost 8 bases and the J gene lost 4 bases, with 15 bases spanning the gap. This CDR3 is 13 amino acids long. In germline, CDR1 is MNHEY, CDR2 SMNVEV (reference sequence). The chain's CDR3 is CASSYALSYEQYF. CDR3 nucleotide sequence: TGTGCCAGCTCCTACGCCCTTTCTTACGAGCAGTACTTC.

This clonotype was seen ten or more times. The chain recombines TRBV7-3 with TRBJ1-1; 7 bases fit TRBD1. The CDR3 has 13 amino acids. Germline loops: CDR1 SGHTA, CDR2 FQGTGA. J lost 4 bases, V lost 4 bases, and 3 bases had no gene match. CDR3 sequence reads: CASSSYRGTEAFF. The CDR3 DNA reads TGTGCCAGCAGCTCATACAGGGGCACTGAAGCTTTCTTT.

This clonotype has a handful of counts. A much larger clonotype is one base distant, so this may be a read error. This sequence joins TRBV10-3 and TRBJ2-7; D call uncertain. The CDR3 consists of 13 residues. Trimming removed 7 bases from V and 2 bases from J, with 12 bases in between. CDR1 and CDR2 from the germline V gene are ENHRY and SYGVKD. CDR3 loop: CAIKGIQTYEQYF. In nucleotides, the CDR3 is TGTGCCATCAAGGGCATCCAGACCTACGAGCAGTACTTC.

This clonotype was observed at least ten times. The chain is built from TRBV7-9 and TRBJ2-1, with a possible D match to TRBD1 (5 bases). CDR1 is SEHNR and CDR2 is FQNEAQ in the germline V gene (reference sequence). Trimming left V 7 bases short and J 1 base short, with 14 bases between. This CDR3 comprises 15 residues. The CDR3 DNA follows: TGTGCCAGCACCGTCCCCAACAGGTCCTACAATGAGCAGTTCTTC. Encoded protein: CASTVPNRSYNEQFF.

This clonotype was picked up many times. V and J are TRBV10-3 and TRBJ1-5; possibly TRBD1 for D (5 bases). Trimming took 4 bases from V and 7 from J, leaving 8 bases between them. CDR3 length equals 12 residues. Germline lookup yields CDR1 ENHRY and CDR2 SYGVKD. The CDR3 DNA sequence: TGTGCCATCAGTGCGGGGGGACAGCCCCAGCATTTT. Its translation is CAISAGGQPQHF.

The chain has TRBV7-9 and TRBJ2-7; possibly TRBD1 for D (7 bases). Germline CDR1 and CDR2: SEHNR and FQNEAQ (reference sequence). V was shortened by 5 bases and J by 5 bases, with 22 bases between the two germline ends. The CDR3 is 16 residues long. CDR3 sequence: CASSATAGLRGHEQYF. The CDR3 DNA reads as TGTGCCAGCAGCGCGACTGCGGGGTTAAGGGGGCACGAGCAGTACTTC. Combining the CDR3 with reference TRBV7-9 and TRBJ2-7 gives the whole variable domain DTGVSQNPRHKITKRGQNVTFRCDPISEHNRLYWYRQTLGQGPEFLTYFQNEAQLEKSRLLSDRFSAERPKGSFSTLEIQRTEQGDSAMYLCASSATAGLRGHEQYFGPGTRLTVT.

The chain combines TRBV5-6 with TRBJ2-1; tentative D call: TRBD2 (7 bases). CDR1 is SGHDT and CDR2 is YYEEEE in the germline V gene. This CDR3 comprises 16 residues. V was pared by 0 bases and J by 9 bases, with 19 bases between. The CDR3 bases are TGTGCCAGCAGCTTGGCCAACAGGGAGGGCTACGGTGAGCAGTTCTTC. It yields the protein CASSLANREGYGEQFF.